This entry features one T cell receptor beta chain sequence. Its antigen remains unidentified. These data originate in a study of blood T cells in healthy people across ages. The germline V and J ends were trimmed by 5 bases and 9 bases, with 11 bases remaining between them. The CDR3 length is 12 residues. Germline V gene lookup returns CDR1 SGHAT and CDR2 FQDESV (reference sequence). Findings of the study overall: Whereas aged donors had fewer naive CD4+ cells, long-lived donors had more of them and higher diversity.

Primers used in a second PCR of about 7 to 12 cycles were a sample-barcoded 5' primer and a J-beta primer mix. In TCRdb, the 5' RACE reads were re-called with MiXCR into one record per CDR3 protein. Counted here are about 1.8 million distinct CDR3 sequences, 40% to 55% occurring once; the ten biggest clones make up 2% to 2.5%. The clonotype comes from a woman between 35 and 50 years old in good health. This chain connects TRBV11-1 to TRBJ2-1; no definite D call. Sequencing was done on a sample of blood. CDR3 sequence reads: CASSLLSSEQFF. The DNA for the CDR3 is TGTGCCAGCAGCCTCCTATCTAGTGAGCAGTTCTTC.